This T cell receptor (beta chain) was obtained from a study of OX40 agonist ivuxolimab in advanced cancers. About the study: In this cohort, patients received ivuxolimab, an agonistic anti-OX40 (CD134) antibody. Patients undergoing dose escalation presented with hepatocellular carcinoma, melanoma, renal cell or head and neck cancer. Of the patients, three showed partial responses, one with hepatocellular carcinoma and two with cutaneous melanoma. Study-level points and caveats: The CD4+ and CD8+ T cells in the blood had expanded clonally by week 6 at 0.1 to 3.0 mg/kg.

The table came from immunoSEQ multiplex PCR; TCRdb's copy has only in-frame clones and leaves some out. This repertoire shows about 100,000 clones, 94% found once; its top ten account for roughly 2.6%. Worth noting for this clone: Its antigen is unidentified.

The germline V gene encodes CDR1 ENHRY and CDR2 SYGVKD. V was pared by 5 bases and J by 8 bases, with 18 bases between. The CDR3 consists of 15 residues. This receptor was taken from an adult with an advanced solid tumor such as melanoma, head and neck, liver or kidney cancer. The chain uses TRBV10-3 and TRBJ2-2, with D possibly matching TRBD2 (6 bases). Sequencing was performed on CD4+ or CD8+ T cells sorted from blood, taken in a trial of the OX40 agonist ivuxolimab. The CDR3 is CAISRRDSSEGELFF. CDR3 in DNA: TGTGCCATCAGTCGCCGGGACTCCTCGGAGGGGGAGCTGTTTTTT.